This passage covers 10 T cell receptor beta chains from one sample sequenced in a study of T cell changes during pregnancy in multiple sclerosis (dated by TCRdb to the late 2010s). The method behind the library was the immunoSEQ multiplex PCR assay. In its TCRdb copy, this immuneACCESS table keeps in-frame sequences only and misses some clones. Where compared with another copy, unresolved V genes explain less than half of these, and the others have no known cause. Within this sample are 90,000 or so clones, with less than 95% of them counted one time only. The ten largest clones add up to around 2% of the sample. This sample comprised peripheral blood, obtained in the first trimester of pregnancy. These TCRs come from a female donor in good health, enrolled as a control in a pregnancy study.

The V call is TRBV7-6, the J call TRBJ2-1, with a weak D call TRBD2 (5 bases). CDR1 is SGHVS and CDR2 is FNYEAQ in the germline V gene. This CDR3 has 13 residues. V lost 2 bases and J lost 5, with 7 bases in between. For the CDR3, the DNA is TGTGCCAGCAGCTTACGGGGAGACAATGAGCAGTTCTTC. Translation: CASSLRGDNEQFF.

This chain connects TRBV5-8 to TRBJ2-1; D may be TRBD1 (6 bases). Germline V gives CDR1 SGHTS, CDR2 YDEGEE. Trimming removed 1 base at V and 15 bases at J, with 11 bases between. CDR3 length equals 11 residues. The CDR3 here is CASSLYRATFF. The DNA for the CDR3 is TGTGCCAGCAGCTTGTACAGGGCGACGTTCTTC.

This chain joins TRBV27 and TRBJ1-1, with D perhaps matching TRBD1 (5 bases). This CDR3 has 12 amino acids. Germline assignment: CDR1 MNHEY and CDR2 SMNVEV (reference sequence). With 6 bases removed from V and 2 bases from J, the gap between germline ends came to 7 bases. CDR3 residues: CASRQGNTEAFF. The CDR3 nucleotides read TGTGCCAGCAGGCAGGGAAACACTGAAGCTTTCTTT.

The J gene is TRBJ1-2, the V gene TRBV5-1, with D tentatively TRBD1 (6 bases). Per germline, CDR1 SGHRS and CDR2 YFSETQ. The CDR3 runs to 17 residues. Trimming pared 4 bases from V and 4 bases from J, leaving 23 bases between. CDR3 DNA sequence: TGCGCCAGCAGCCTCGGGCCACCGACAGGATCAGGCTATGGCTACACCTTC. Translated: CASSLGPPTGSGYGYTF.

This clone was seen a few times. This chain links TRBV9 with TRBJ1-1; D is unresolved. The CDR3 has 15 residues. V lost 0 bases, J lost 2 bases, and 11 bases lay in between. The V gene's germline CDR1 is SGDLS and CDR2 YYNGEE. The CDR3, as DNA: TGTGCCAGCAGCGTAGGTGGAGACCGTAACACTGAAGCTTTCTTT. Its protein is CASSVGGDRNTEAFF.

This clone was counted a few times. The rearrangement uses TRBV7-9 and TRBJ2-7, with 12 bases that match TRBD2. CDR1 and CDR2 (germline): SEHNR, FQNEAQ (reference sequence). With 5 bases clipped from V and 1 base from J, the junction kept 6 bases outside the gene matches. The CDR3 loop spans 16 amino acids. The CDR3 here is CASSLETSGGSYEQYF. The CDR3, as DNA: TGTGCCAGCAGCCTGGAGACTAGCGGGGGTTCCTACGAGCAGTACTTC.

CDR3 in amino acids: CASSYSGGSSYEQYF. The CDR3 DNA reads as TGTGCCAGCAGTTACTCGGGGGGGAGCTCCTACGAGCAGTACTTC. J is TRBJ2-7 and V is TRBV6-6, with TRBD2 matching 7 bases. V shed 0 bases and J 0 bases; nucleotides not matched to a gene: 2. The CDR3 has 15 amino acids. Germline V gives CDR1 MNHNY, CDR2 SVGAGI (reference sequence).

The CDR3 DNA reads as TGTGCCAGTAGTATAGCATCGGGGCAGGGGGCGCGTCGGACCGGGGAGCTGTTTTTT. This translates into CASSIASGQGARRTGELFF. The chain recombines TRBV19 with TRBJ2-2; TRBD1 matches 8 bases. Germline CDR1 and CDR2: LNHDA and SQIVND (reference sequence). This CDR3 spans 19 amino acids. V was pared by 1 base and J by 5 bases, with 15 bases of the junction left unmatched.

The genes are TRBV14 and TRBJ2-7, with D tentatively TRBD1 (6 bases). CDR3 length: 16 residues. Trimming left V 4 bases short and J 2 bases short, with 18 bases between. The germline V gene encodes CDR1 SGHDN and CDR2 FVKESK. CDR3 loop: CASSPKDRTSTYEQYF. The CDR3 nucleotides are TGTGCCAGCAGCCCAAAAGACAGGACGTCCACCTACGAGCAGTACTTC.

CDR3 residues: CASSLGAGGPRNEQFF. CDR3 DNA sequence: TGTGCCAGCAGCTTAGGGGCGGGGGGGCCGAGGAATGAGCAGTTCTTC. The chain employs TRBV11-2 and TRBJ2-1, with 9 bases lining up with TRBD2. Looked up from germline, CDR1 is SGHAT and CDR2 is FQNNGV. The CDR3 totals 16 residues. With V trimmed by 1 base and J by 7 bases, 8 bases remained unmatched.